The 26 T cell receptor beta chains listed next were all sequenced from one sample in a study of shared clonotypes between healthy human individuals. CD45RO-negative, CCR7-selected cells formed the naive CD8 fraction, which excluded terminally differentiated effector memory CD45RA+ cells. Data came from immunoSEQ multiplex PCR; TCRdb stores just in-frame clones and leaves some out. The repertoire holds about 1,900,000 clones, with over 85% as singletons. The specimen sequenced was naive CD8+ T cells sorted from blood. The receptors originated from a man younger than 35 in good health.

This clone was recorded once. The CDR3 bases are TGCGCCAGCAGCGCCCGACAGGGTATGGACTCACCCCTCCACTTT. It codes for CASSARQGMDSPLHF. The chain links TRBV4-1 to TRBJ1-6, with 7 positions matching TRBD1. CDR3 size: 15 residues. V was clipped by 5 bases and J by 10 bases; unmatched bases: 11. Looked up from germline, CDR1 is MGHRA and CDR2 is YSYEKL.

This chain connects TRBV25-1 to TRBJ2-3; a possible D gene is TRBD1 (5 bases). V was clipped by 7 bases and J by 2 bases, with 16 bases between them. From germline, CDR1 is MGHDK and CDR2 SYGVNS. The CDR3 covers 15 residues. Here the CDR3 DNA reads TGTGCCAGCACTACCCTCCTGGGGCCCACAGATACGCAGTATTTT. Its translation is CASTTLLGPTDTQYF.

The chain combines TRBV4-3 with TRBJ2-3; 7 bases map to TRBD2. This CDR3 has 17 amino acids. From germline, CDR1 is LGHNA and CDR2 YSLEER. Trimming removed 1 base from V and 1 base from J; junction bases left unmatched: 8. CDR3 nucleotides: TGCGCCAGCAGCCAAGGATTCGCGGGAGTCGGCACAGATACGCAGTATTTT. The encoded protein is CASSQGFAGVGTDTQYF.

The chain carries TRBV7-8 and TRBJ2-1, with 10 positions matching TRBD2. Germline CDR1 and CDR2: SGHVS and FQNEAQ. V lost 4 bases and J lost 1; bases outside the gene matches: 4. The CDR3 runs to 16 residues. The CDR3 bases are TGTGCCAGCAGCTCCTTAGCGGGGGGTTCCTACAATGAGCAGTTCTTC. This sequence encodes CASSSLAGGSYNEQFF.

This chain uses TRBV30 with TRBJ2-7; 7 bases align to TRBD2. Trimming cost V 1 base and J 1 base; bases outside gene matches: 10. From germline, CDR1 is GTSNPN and CDR2 SVGIG (reference sequence). This CDR3 contains 16 residues. The CDR3 DNA reads TGTGCCTGGAGTGGGCTGGGAGCGGGGCATTCCTACGAGCAGTACTTC. Its protein product is CAWSGLGAGHSYEQYF.

The chain links TRBV4-1 to TRBJ2-7; 9 bases are a match to TRBD1. Per the germline V gene, CDR1 is MGHRA and CDR2 is YSYEKL. The CDR3 extends over 15 amino acids. Trimming cost V 1 base and J 6 bases; bases outside gene matches: 7. The CDR3 DNA reads TGCGCCAGCAGCCAAGCCGGGACAGGGTCTTTCGAGCAGTACTTC. Translation: CASSQAGTGSFEQYF.

The rearrangement uses TRBV27 and TRBJ1-2; 11 bases fit TRBD1. V gave up 0 bases and J gave up 8 bases; unmatched junction bases: 11. Germline assignment: CDR1 MNHEY and CDR2 SMNVEV (reference sequence). This CDR3 spans 17 amino acids. The CDR3 spells CASSLSIGDRGAYGYTF. The DNA for the CDR3 is TGTGCCAGCAGTTTATCGATAGGGGACAGGGGGGCCTACGGCTACACCTTC.

The chain uses TRBV6-5 and TRBJ2-5; unclear D gene. This CDR3 comprises 16 residues. Trimming left V 4 bases short and J 2 bases short, with 17 bases between. The V gene's germline CDR1 is MNHEY and CDR2 SVGAGI. The CDR3 spells CASSSLDAIYQETQYF. Here the CDR3 DNA reads TGTGCCAGCAGTTCGCTGGACGCTATCTATCAAGAGACCCAGTACTTC.

Remarks on this clone: Distinct nucleotide sequences in the sample also encode this CDR3. V and J are TRBV6-5 and TRBJ2-2; D call uncertain. Deletions cut 0 bases from V and 5 bases from J, with 4 bases between. The CDR3 has 13 residues. Germline CDR1 reads MNHEY; CDR2 reads SVGAGI. CDR3 DNA: TGTGCCAGCAGTTACTCAGGGACCGGGGAGCTGTTTTTT. As protein: CASSYSGTGELFF.

Points on this clone: This CDR3 is also generated by other DNA sequences in the sample. CDR3 DNA: TGTGCCAGCAGCCCGGGGGGCGGCGAGCAGTACTTC. It encodes CASSPGGGEQYF. V is TRBV5-6 and J is TRBJ2-7, with D maybe TRBD2 (7 bases). CDR3 size: 12 residues. Germline CDR1 is SGHDT and CDR2 is YYEEEE. With 4 bases removed from V and 6 bases from J, the gap between germline ends came to 11 bases.

This chain uses TRBV2 with TRBJ2-2; D tentatively reads TRBD1 or TRBD2 (5 bases each). V was shortened by 6 bases and J by 11 bases, with 16 bases between the two germline ends. The CDR3 is 13 amino acids. CDR1 is SNHLY and CDR2 is FYNNEI in the germline V gene. CDR3 residues: CASSAGTDGELFF. Written as DNA, the CDR3 is TGTGCCAGCAGCGCCGGGACCGACGGTGAGCTGTTTTTT. Full variable domain (rest looked up from reference TRBV2 and TRBJ2-2): EPEVTQTPSHQVTQMGQEVILRCVPISNHLYFYWYRQILGQKVEFLVSFYNNEISEKSEIFDDQFSVERPDGSNFTLKIRSTKLEDSAMYFCASSAGTDGELFFGEGSRLTVL.

The sample holds one count of this clone. The chain recombines TRBV5-1 with TRBJ2-3; D may correspond to TRBD1 or TRBD2 (5 bases each). CDR1 and CDR2 (germline): SGHRS, YFSETQ. This CDR3 is 16 amino acids long. The germline V and J ends were trimmed by 3 bases and 5 bases, with 19 bases remaining between them. The CDR3 spells CASSSERGALGDTQYF. The CDR3 DNA reads as TGCGCCAGCAGCTCCGAACGAGGGGCCCTGGGAGATACGCAGTATTTT.

V and J are TRBV9 and TRBJ2-5; a possible D gene is TRBD2 (5 bases). Trimming took 0 bases from V and 2 from J, leaving 11 bases between them. Germline V lookup: CDR1 SGDLS, CDR2 YYNGEE. The CDR3 extends over 15 amino acids. CDR3: CASSVGGLQQETQYF. CDR3 in DNA: TGTGCCAGCAGCGTAGGAGGACTCCAACAAGAGACCCAGTACTTC.

The chain is built from TRBV4-1 and TRBJ2-5; 10 bases agree with TRBD2. Germline CDR1 and CDR2: MGHRA and YSYEKL. The V and J ends lost 4 bases and 2 bases, in that order; junction bases with no gene match: 13. There are 18 residues in the CDR3. The CDR3 nucleotides read TGCGCCAGCAGCCTTACTAGCGGGGACGTATTCGGGCAAGAGACCCAGTACTTC. Protein product: CASSLTSGDVFGQETQYF.

This clone has a single count. V usage is TRBV27 and J usage is TRBJ2-1; TRBD2 matches 7 bases. After removal of 3 bases from V and 9 bases from J, the junction contained 8 bases not matched to a gene. The CDR3 runs to 14 residues. Germline loops: CDR1 MNHEY, CDR2 SMNVEV (reference sequence). The CDR3 sequence is CASSFGLAVGEQFF. DNA of the CDR3: TGTGCCAGCAGTTTTGGGCTAGCGGTAGGTGAGCAGTTCTTC.

This chain links TRBV18 with TRBJ2-1; TRBD1 matches 11 bases. The germline CDR1 and CDR2 sequences are KGHSH and LQKENI. V lost 3 bases, J lost 6 bases, and 4 bases stayed unmatched. This CDR3 comprises 15 residues. DNA for the CDR3: TGTGCCAGCTCACCTGGGACAGGGGGAATCAATGAGCAGTTCTTC. It encodes CASSPGTGGINEQFF.

This chain uses TRBV27 with TRBJ1-5; 10 bases fit TRBD1. This CDR3 comprises 15 residues. Per germline, CDR1 MNHEY and CDR2 SMNVEV (reference sequence). V lost 5 bases to trimming and J lost 7 bases; unmatched junction nucleotides: 8. CDR3 sequence (DNA): TGTGCCAGCAGTGCTTTGGGACAGGGGATCCAGCCCCAGCATTTT. Its protein product is CASSALGQGIQPQHF.

This sequence joins TRBV30 and TRBJ2-5, with D perhaps matching TRBD1 (7 bases). Trimming pared 0 bases from V and 5 bases from J, leaving 13 bases between. This CDR3 spans 14 amino acids. Germline V gives CDR1 GTSNPN, CDR2 SVGIG (reference sequence). The CDR3 region is CAWSVWQGGETQYF. The CDR3 DNA is TGTGCCTGGAGTGTGTGGCAGGGGGGCGAGACCCAGTACTTC. The variable domain in full, with the rest retrieved from reference TRBV30 and TRBJ2-5, is SQTIHQWPATLVQPVGSPLSLECTVEGTSNPNLYWYRQAAGRGLQLLFYSVGIGQISSEVPQNLSASRPQDRQFILSSKKLLLSDSGFYLCAWSVWQGGETQYFGPGTRLLVL.

This chain links TRBV10-2 with TRBJ2-1; D remains unclear. The CDR3 has 14 residues. Germline V lookup: CDR1 WSHSY, CDR2 SAAADI. Trimming removed 3 bases at V and 8 bases at J, with 14 bases between. The CDR3 bases are TGCGCCAGCAGTGAAATCGGTCCCGGAGATGAGCAGTTCTTC. This encodes CASSEIGPGDEQFF.

The CDR3 region is CASSGWNTEAFF. CDR3 DNA sequence: TGCGCCAGCAGCGGGTGGAACACTGAAGCTTTCTTT. The chain has TRBV5-1 and TRBJ1-1, with D hard to call. The CDR3 contains 12 residues. The ends were cut back, 4 bases at V and 1 base at J, with 5 bases in the middle. From germline, CDR1 is SGHRS and CDR2 YFSETQ.

The chain has TRBV6-5 and TRBJ2-2; D unresolved. Trimming left V 2 bases short and J 7 bases short, with 11 bases between. This CDR3 is built from 14 residues. The germline CDR1 and CDR2 sequences are MNHEY and SVGAGI. CDR3 sequence reads: CASSYKGLGGELFF. DNA for the CDR3: TGTGCCAGCAGTTACAAAGGATTAGGCGGGGAGCTGTTTTTT.

The rearrangement uses TRBV27 and TRBJ1-1; 8 bases are shared with TRBD1. This CDR3 is 15 amino acids long. J was trimmed by 3 bases and V by 5 bases; bases with no gene match: 8. In germline, CDR1 is MNHEY, CDR2 SMNVEV (reference sequence). The CDR3 region is CASSMDRVPYTEAFF. The CDR3 DNA sequence: TGTGCCAGCAGTATGGACAGGGTTCCCTACACTGAAGCTTTCTTT.

V and J are TRBV19 and TRBJ2-1, with D perhaps matching TRBD1 (5 bases). The CDR3 has 15 amino acids. Germline V gene data show CDR1 as LNHDA and CDR2 as SQIVND (reference sequence). Trimming stripped 4 bases from V and 4 bases from J, with 14 bases between. The CDR3 nucleotides read TGTGCCAGTAGTACTATTAGACAGATGTACAATGAGCAGTTCTTC. Translation gives CASSTIRQMYNEQFF.

The V gene is TRBV30, the J gene TRBJ2-1; possibly TRBD2 for D (5 bases). CDR1 is GTSNPN and CDR2 is SVGIG in the germline V gene (reference sequence). The ends were cut back, 0 bases at V and 3 bases at J, with 9 bases in the middle. CDR3 length: 14 amino acids. The CDR3 spells CAWSVDGNYNEQFF. The DNA for the CDR3 is TGTGCCTGGAGTGTTGACGGGAACTACAATGAGCAGTTCTTC.

Concerning this clone: Other DNA sequences from this sample encode an identical CDR3 as well. V and J are TRBV9 and TRBJ2-5; TRBD2 matches at 7 bases. Per the germline V gene, CDR1 is SGDLS and CDR2 is YYNGEE. The CDR3 has 13 amino acids. V gave up 2 bases and J gave up 5 bases; unmatched junction bases: 3. The CDR3 sequence: CASSVGGGETQYF. In DNA, the CDR3 is TGTGCCAGCAGCGTCGGGGGAGGGGAGACCCAGTACTTC.

This sequence joins TRBV4-1 and TRBJ2-7; D is unclear. Germline-derived CDR1 and CDR2 are MGHRA and YSYEKL. The CDR3 runs to 14 residues. The V and J ends lost 1 base and 3 bases respectively, with 10 bases between them. The CDR3 loop is CASSQALTFYEQYF. The CDR3 region has the DNA TGCGCCAGCAGCCAAGCCCTGACATTCTACGAGCAGTACTTC.